The next 22 T cell receptor beta chains were all read from a single sample in a study of PD-L1 blockade in urothelial cancer. Clones were sequenced by immunoSEQ multiplex PCR, and TCRdb holds only the in-frame ones, with some missing. Here the sample spans around 92,000 clones, roughly 90% being singletons. Time point here: pretreatment peripheral blood. The material sequenced was PBMCs, taken around atezolizumab (anti-PD-L1) treatment. Receptors originate from a woman older than 75 with urothelial cancer.

The chain recombines TRBV27 with TRBJ1-5; 8 bases map to TRBD1. Trimming took 5 bases from V and 3 from J; bases not matched to a gene: 15. The V gene's germline CDR1 is MNHEY and CDR2 SMNVEV (reference sequence). This CDR3 contains 18 residues. The CDR3 region is CASSGGQGRRGDNQPQHF. CDR3 coding DNA: TGTGCCAGCAGTGGTGGACAGGGCCGGCGGGGAGACAATCAGCCCCAGCATTTT.

CDR3 sequence (DNA): TGCAGCGTAGGCCTCGGGACAGGGGGCTCCCACACTGAAGCTTTCTTT. Encoded protein: CSVGLGTGGSHTEAFF. The chain carries TRBV29-1 and TRBJ1-1; 12 nucleotides align to TRBD1. J was trimmed by 3 bases and V by 6 bases; bases with no gene match: 11. This CDR3 is 16 amino acids long. The V gene's germline CDR1 is SQVTM and CDR2 ANQGSEA.

The chain combines TRBV18 with TRBJ2-2; 8 nucleotides agree with TRBD1. Germline loops: CDR1 KGHSH, CDR2 LQKENI. With V trimmed by 4 bases and J by 2 bases, 6 bases remained unmatched. The CDR3 has 16 amino acids. In DNA, the CDR3 is TGTGCCAGCTCACGACGACAGGGGCTAAACACCGGGGAGCTGTTTTTT. Translated: CASSRRQGLNTGELFF. The full variable domain, in which reference TRBV18 and TRBJ2-2 provide the parts outside the CDR3, is NAGVMQNPRHLVRRRGQEARLRCSPMKGHSHVYWYRQLPEEGLKFMVYLQKENIIDESGMPKERFSAEFPKEGPSILRIQQVVRGDSAAYFCASSRRQGLNTGELFFGEGSRLTVL.

This chain links TRBV5-6 with TRBJ2-6, with D hard to call. Per the germline V gene, CDR1 is SGHDT and CDR2 is YYEEEE. The CDR3 runs 14 residues. V was clipped by 0 bases and J by 4 bases, with 5 bases between them. DNA for the CDR3: TGTGCCAGCAGCTTGGATTCGGGGGCCAACGTCCTGACTTTC. It specifies CASSLDSGANVLTF.

This clone was observed once. The chain uses TRBV9 and TRBJ1-4; the D gene is possibly TRBD1 (6 bases). Germline CDR1 and CDR2: SGDLS and YYNGEE. This CDR3 comprises 15 residues. Trimming stripped 4 bases from V and 8 bases from J, with 18 bases between. The chain's CDR3 is CASSPTGLRNEKLFF. DNA for the CDR3: TGTGCCAGCAGCCCAACAGGGCTCCGCAACGAAAAACTGTTTTTT.

The chain employs TRBV27 and TRBJ2-1; 11 positions agree with TRBD2. Germline trimming cut 1 base from V and 0 bases from J; bases unmatched to any gene: 11. CDR1 is MNHEY and CDR2 is SMNVEV in the germline V gene (reference sequence). This CDR3 is 20 amino acids long. The CDR3 loop reads CASSLLILAGAQSSYNEQFF. The CDR3 DNA sequence: TGTGCCAGCAGTTTATTAATACTAGCGGGGGCCCAAAGCTCCTACAATGAGCAGTTCTTC.

The rearrangement joins TRBV9 to TRBJ2-5; TRBD1 matches 7 bases. Germline V gene data show CDR1 as SGDLS and CDR2 as YYNGEE. With 4 bases clipped from V and 1 base from J, the junction kept 7 bases outside the gene matches. CDR3 length: 15 amino acids. CDR3 DNA: TGTGCCAGCAGCCCCCGACAGGGACCCCAAGAGACCCAGTACTTC. It yields the protein CASSPRQGPQETQYF.

The V gene is TRBV27, the J gene TRBJ2-3; 9 bases align to TRBD2. The germline gives CDR1 MNHEY, CDR2 SMNVEV (reference sequence). The CDR3 is 16 amino acids. The junction had 13 bases not matched to a gene; V was cut back by 6 bases and J by 6 bases. CDR3 DNA: TGTGCCAGCAGCCGATCCGGCGGGAGGGCCTACGATACGCAGTATTTT. Amino acid sequence: CASSRSGGRAYDTQYF.

This clone was seen a few times. CDR3 residues: CSAYDRTEQFF. CDR3 DNA: TGCAGTGCTTATGACAGGACCGAGCAGTTCTTC. V is TRBV20-1 and J is TRBJ2-1; D is possibly TRBD1 (6 bases). The CDR3 covers 11 residues. Trimming pared 5 bases from V and 10 bases from J, leaving 12 bases between. Germline CDR1 reads DFQATT; CDR2 reads SNEGSKA (reference sequence).

The V and J genes are TRBV19 and TRBJ1-2, with unresolved D. This CDR3 has 12 residues. Trimming took off 0 bases at V and 7 bases at J, with 6 bases between the two ends. Germline-derived CDR1 and CDR2 are LNHDA and SQIVND (reference sequence). CDR3 residues: CASSIDPRGYTF. In DNA, the CDR3 is TGTGCCAGTAGTATAGACCCCCGTGGCTACACCTTC.

The chain recombines TRBV19 with TRBJ1-1; D not certain. The CDR3 is 14 residues long. CDR1 is LNHDA and CDR2 is SQIVND in the germline V gene (reference sequence). V lost 4 bases and J lost 4, with 13 bases in between. In nucleotides, the CDR3 is TGTGCCAGTAGTAACCTCCAGCAGGTCACTGAAGCTTTCTTT. As protein: CASSNLQQVTEAFF.

The V call is TRBV11-2, the J call TRBJ1-5, with D perhaps TRBD1 (6 bases). The CDR3 runs 13 residues. Germline CDR1 is SGHAT and CDR2 is FQNNGV. V lost 0 bases and J 13 bases, leaving 13 bases between the germline ends. The CDR3 spells CASSLDGGTPQHF. CDR3 sequence (DNA): TGTGCCAGCAGCTTAGATGGGGGCACGCCGCAGCATTTT.

This chain uses TRBV7-2 with TRBJ1-4; tentative D call: TRBD1 (5 bases). The CDR3 consists of 14 residues. The V and J ends lost 1 base and 8 bases respectively, with 11 bases between them. Germline V gives CDR1 SGHTA, CDR2 FQGNSA. The chain's CDR3 is CASSLEGAGEKLFF. The CDR3 DNA reads as TGTGCCAGCAGCTTAGAAGGGGCGGGAGAAAAACTGTTTTTT.

The sample holds a few counts of this clone. The chain uses TRBV28 and TRBJ1-4; 8 positions agree with TRBD1. Germline lookup yields CDR1 MDHEN and CDR2 SYDVKM. The CDR3 has 15 residues. V lost 2 bases to trimming and J lost 6 bases; unmatched junction nucleotides: 5. CDR3 sequence: CASSLDGQGDEKLFF. The CDR3 DNA reads TGTGCCAGCAGTTTAGATGGACAGGGCGATGAAAAACTGTTTTTT. The full variable domain, rest sourced from reference TRBV28 and TRBJ1-4, is DVKVTQSSRYLVKRTGEKVFLECVQDMDHENMFWYRQDPGLGLRLIYFSYDVKMKEKGDIPEGYSVSREKKERFSLILESASTNQTSMYLCASSLDGQGDEKLFFGSGTQLSVL.

V gene TRBV9 combines with J gene TRBJ2-5; TRBD1 matches at 9 bases. Per the germline V gene, CDR1 is SGDLS and CDR2 is YYNGEE. With 0 bases clipped from V and 5 bases from J, the junction kept 8 bases outside the gene matches. The CDR3 is 16 residues long. In nucleotides, the CDR3 is TGTGCCAGCAGCGTAGAGGGAGGGACAGGGACCGAGACCCAGTACTTC. It translates to CASSVEGGTGTETQYF.

The chain combines TRBV5-4 with TRBJ2-7; 7 positions agree with TRBD1. With 3 bases clipped from V and 3 bases from J, the junction kept 6 bases outside the gene matches. Germline V gene sequence: CDR1 SGHNT, CDR2 YYREEE (reference sequence). The CDR3 consists of 14 residues. The CDR3 is CASSYRQGDYEQYF. The CDR3 DNA is TGTGCCAGCAGCTATCGGCAGGGGGACTACGAGCAGTACTTC. The full variable domain, in which reference TRBV5-4 and TRBJ2-7 provide the parts outside the CDR3, is ETGVTQSPTHLIKTRGQQVTLRCSSQSGHNTVSWYQQALGQGPQFIFQYYREEENGRGNFPPRFSGLQFPNYSSELNVNALELDDSALYLCASSYRQGDYEQYFGPGTRLTVT.

V is TRBV5-1 and J is TRBJ2-3; TRBD2 agrees at 15 bases. Trimming removed 4 bases from V and 1 base from J; junction bases left unmatched: 4. Germline lookup yields CDR1 SGHRS and CDR2 YFSETQ. The CDR3 consists of 17 residues. The CDR3: CASSPGLAGGGTDTQYF. In nucleotides, the CDR3 is TGCGCCAGCAGCCCAGGACTAGCGGGAGGGGGCACAGATACGCAGTATTTT.

The chain combines TRBV30 with TRBJ2-2; D gene ambiguous. Germline values: CDR1 GTSNPN, CDR2 SVGIG (reference sequence). V was clipped by 1 base and J by 1 base, with 4 bases between them. This CDR3 region has 13 residues. This CDR3 is CAWSGLNTGELFF. The DNA for the CDR3 is TGTGCCTGGAGTGGGCTGAACACCGGGGAGCTGTTTTTT.

The V and J genes are TRBV7-9 and TRBJ2-7; a possible D gene is TRBD2 (6 bases). CDR3 length: 12 residues. Germline values: CDR1 SEHNR, CDR2 FQNEAQ (reference sequence). V lost 11 bases, J lost 0 bases, and 11 bases lay in between. The CDR3 is CAGGTNSYEQYF. The CDR3 region has the DNA TGTGCCGGAGGGACGAACTCCTACGAGCAGTACTTC.

The rearrangement joins TRBV5-1 to TRBJ1-1; perhaps TRBD1 as D (5 bases). There are 16 residues in the CDR3. V was trimmed by 0 bases and J by 1 base, leaving 13 bases between them. Germline V gene data show CDR1 as SGHRS and CDR2 as YFSETQ. The CDR3 DNA is TGCGCCAGCAGCTTGGCCGGGGGTCCAGGGAACACTGAAGCTTTCTTT. Protein: CASSLAGGPGNTEAFF.

The chain employs TRBV28 and TRBJ1-2, with 10 positions matching TRBD1. This CDR3 comprises 16 residues. The germline V gene encodes CDR1 MDHEN and CDR2 SYDVKM. V gave up 6 bases and J gave up 3 bases; unmatched junction bases: 10. In nucleotides, the CDR3 is TGTGCCAGCAGCCCTTCGGGACAGGGGTATTACTATGGCTACACCTTC. Translated: CASSPSGQGYYYGYTF.

This clone was detected once. The chain carries TRBV5-1 and TRBJ2-1; TRBD2 matches 9 bases. Per germline, CDR1 SGHRS and CDR2 YFSETQ. The CDR3 is 15 amino acids. Trimming cost V 2 bases and J 8 bases; bases outside gene matches: 8. The CDR3 region is CASSLLAGSFHEQFF. The CDR3 region has the DNA TGCGCCAGCAGCTTACTAGCGGGTTCTTTCCATGAGCAGTTCTTC.